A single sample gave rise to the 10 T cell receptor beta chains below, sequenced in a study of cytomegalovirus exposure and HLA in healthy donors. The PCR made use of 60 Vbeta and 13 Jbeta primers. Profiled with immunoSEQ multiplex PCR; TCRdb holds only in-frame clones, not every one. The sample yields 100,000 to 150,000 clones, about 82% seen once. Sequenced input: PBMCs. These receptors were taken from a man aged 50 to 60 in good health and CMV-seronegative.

The CDR3 bases are TGTGCCAGCAGCTTAGGGACAGGGGCGAACACCGGGGAGCTGTTTTTT. This codes for CASSLGTGANTGELFF. V gene TRBV7-8 combines with J gene TRBJ2-2, with TRBD1 matching 9 bases. With 1 base clipped from V and 0 bases from J, the junction kept 0 bases outside the gene matches. The CDR3 consists of 16 residues. In germline, CDR1 is SGHVS, CDR2 FQNEAQ.

DNA of the CDR3: TGTGCCAGCAGCTCAGGAGAGACAGGGAGCGTTTCACCCCTCCACTTT. Protein sequence: CASSSGETGSVSPLHF. V gene TRBV7-9 combines with J gene TRBJ1-6, with 7 nucleotides matching TRBD1. The trim removed 4 bases at V and 9 bases at J, leaving 12 bases unmatched. There are 16 residues in the CDR3. Germline V gene lookup returns CDR1 SEHNR and CDR2 FQNEAQ (reference sequence).

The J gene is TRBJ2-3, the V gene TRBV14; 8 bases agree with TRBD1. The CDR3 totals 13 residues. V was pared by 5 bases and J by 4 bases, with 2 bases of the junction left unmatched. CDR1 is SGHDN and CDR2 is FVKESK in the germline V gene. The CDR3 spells CASSKDRADTQYF. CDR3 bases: TGTGCCAGCAGCAAGGACAGGGCAGATACGCAGTATTTT.

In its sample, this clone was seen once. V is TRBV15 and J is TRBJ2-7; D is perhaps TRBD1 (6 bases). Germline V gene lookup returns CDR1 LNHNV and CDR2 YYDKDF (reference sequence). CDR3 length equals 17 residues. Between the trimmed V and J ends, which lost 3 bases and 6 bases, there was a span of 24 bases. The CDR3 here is CATSRERQATPWGEQYV. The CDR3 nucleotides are TGTGCCACCAGCAGGGAGAGACAGGCGACCCCCTGGGGCGAGCAGTACGTC.

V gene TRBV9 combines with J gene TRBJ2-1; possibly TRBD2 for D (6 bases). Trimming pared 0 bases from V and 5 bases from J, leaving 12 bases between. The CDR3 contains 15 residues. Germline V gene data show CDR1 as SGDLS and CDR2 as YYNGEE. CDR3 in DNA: TGTGCCAGCAGCGTAGCTGGGAGCGGGCACAATGAGCAGTTCTTC. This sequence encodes CASSVAGSGHNEQFF.

CDR3 amino acids: CASGVQAGGTYEQYF. CDR3 sequence (DNA): TGTGCCAGCGGGGTCCAAGCGGGGGGAACCTACGAGCAGTACTTC. The rearrangement links TRBV4-2 to TRBJ2-5; the match to TRBD2 covers 9 bases. The J call may be mistaken, given a closer DNA end match to TRBJ2-7. This CDR3 contains 15 residues. The germline CDR1 and CDR2 sequences are LGHNA and YNFKEQ.

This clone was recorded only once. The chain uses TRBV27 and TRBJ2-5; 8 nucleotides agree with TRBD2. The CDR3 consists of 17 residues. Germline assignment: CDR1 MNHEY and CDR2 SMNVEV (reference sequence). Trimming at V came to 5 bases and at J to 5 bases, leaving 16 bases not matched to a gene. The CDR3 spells CASSPYPWGRGDETQYF. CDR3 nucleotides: TGTGCCAGCAGTCCATACCCGTGGGGGCGGGGGGACGAGACCCAGTACTTC.

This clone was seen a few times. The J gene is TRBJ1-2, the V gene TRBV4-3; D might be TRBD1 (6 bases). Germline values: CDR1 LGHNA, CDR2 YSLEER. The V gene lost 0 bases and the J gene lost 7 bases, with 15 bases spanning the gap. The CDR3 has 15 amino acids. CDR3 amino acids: CASSQELPGAAGYTF. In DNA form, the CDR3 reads TGCGCCAGCAGCCAAGAACTCCCAGGGGCCGCTGGCTACACCTTC.

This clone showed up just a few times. In DNA form, the CDR3 reads TGCGCCAGCAGCGACACCGGGGGGACGAATACGCAGTATTTT. It yields the protein CASSDTGGTNTQYF. V and J are TRBV5-1 and TRBJ2-3, with 7 bases matching TRBD2. J gave up 7 bases and V 4 bases, and 9 bases lay outside the gene matches. The CDR3 sequence is 14 residues long. Germline V gene data show CDR1 as SGHRS and CDR2 as YFSETQ. Full variable domain (outside the CDR3, taken from reference TRBV5-1 and TRBJ2-3): KAGVTQTPRYLIKTRGQQVTLSCSPISGHRSVSWYQQTPGQGLQFLFEYFSETQRNKGNFPGRFSGRQFSNSRSEMNVSTLELGDSALYLCASSDTGGTNTQYFGPGTRLTVL.

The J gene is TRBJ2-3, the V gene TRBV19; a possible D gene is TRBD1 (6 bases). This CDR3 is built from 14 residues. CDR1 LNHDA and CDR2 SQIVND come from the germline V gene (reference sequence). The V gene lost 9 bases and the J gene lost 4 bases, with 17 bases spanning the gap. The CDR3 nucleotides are TGTGCCAGCTCTCCCATACAGGGAGCAGATACGCAGTATTTT. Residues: CASSPIQGADTQYF.